A selection of T cell receptor beta chains follows, all from one sample in a study of graft-versus-host responses after intestinal transplantation. Assay: immunoSEQ multiplex PCR; the TCRdb copy retains only in-frame clones and omits some. The table shows 90,000 to 130,000 clones, with just under 95% occurring only once. Their target antigens are unknown. The sequencing used unstimulated CD8+ T cells sorted from spleen or lymph node cells, collected before intestinal transplant. The receptors here all came from a human donor who received an intestinal transplant. Both conserved end residues are part of each CDR3. A D gene is named only where the DNA matches it firmly. A row's size may be missing; if present it is once, few, many or a size class.

J gene	clone size	CDR3 length	V gene	D gene	CDR3 DNA	CDR3 protein
TRBJ2-7	NA	15	TRBV2	NA	TGTGCCAGCAGTGGGGGACTCAGCCGGGGGTACGAGCAGTACTTC	CASSGGLSRGYEQYF
TRBJ2-3	NA	13	TRBV15	TRBD2	TGTGCCACCCTAGCGGCAATTGGAGATACGCAGTATTTT	CATLAAIGDTQYF
TRBJ2-1	few	13	TRBV2	NA	TGTGCCAGCAGTGTCGTGGTTTACAATGAGCAGTTCTTC	CASSVVVYNEQFF
TRBJ2-2	NA	19	TRBV6-1	TRBD2	TGTGCCAGCAGTGCGGGACTAGCGGGATCCTACTACTACACCGGGGAGCTGTTTTTT	CASSAGLAGSYYYTGELFF
TRBJ2-1	NA	13	TRBV7-9	NA	TGTGCCAGCAGCCCGTCCACCCACAATGAGCAGTTCTTC	CASSPSTHNEQFF
TRBJ2-1	NA	13	TRBV10-2	NA	TGCGCCAGCAGTGAAAGCATCTACAATGAGCAGTTCTTC	CASSESIYNEQFF
TRBJ1-1	NA	13	TRBV19	NA	TGTGCCAGTAGTATCACGGGGATAACTGAAGCTTTCTTT	CASSITGITEAFF
TRBJ2-5	NA	16	TRBV27	TRBD2	TGTGCCAGCAGTTTGTGGCGGGAGGGAACTATAGAGACCCAGTACTTC	CASSLWREGTIETQYF
TRBJ2-1	NA	14	TRBV2	NA	TGTGCCAGCAGTGAAGGGAGGTACTACAATGAGCAGTTCTTC	CASSEGRYYNEQFF
TRBJ2-3	NA	16	TRBV7-2	TRBD2	TGTGCCAGCAGCCTCCGGGAGGGTGGGTACACAGATACGCAGTATTTT	CASSLREGGYTDTQYF
TRBJ1-1	NA	17	TRBV19	NA	TGTGCCAGTAGCCGGGAGGGGAGAACCACGAAGGACACTGAAGCTTTCTTT	CASSREGRTTKDTEAFF
TRBJ2-2	NA	12	TRBV5-6	NA	TGTGCCAGCAGCTTGGCGTGGGAGGAGCTGTTTTTT	CASSLAWEELFF
TRBJ1-5	NA	14	TRBV28	NA	TGTGCCAGCACCCTGGGGGGGCTTGGGCAGCCCCAGCATTTT	CASTLGGLGQPQHF
TRBJ2-1	NA	14	TRBV19	NA	TGTGCCAGTAGCGGGGGAAGCTCCTACAATGAGCAGTTCTTC	CASSGGSSYNEQFF
TRBJ2-1	NA	11	TRBV7-8	NA	TGTGCCAGCAGCCCGAGCGGCGAGCAGTTCTTC	CASSPSGEQFF
TRBJ2-7	NA	15	TRBV6-5	NA	TGTGCCAGCAGTTACGGCCCTAGGGTCACCTACGAGCAGTACTTC	CASSYGPRVTYEQYF
TRBJ1-3	NA	14	TRBV7-3	NA	TGTGCCAGCAGCCCTGGAGGGTCTGGAAACACCATATATTTT	CASSPGGSGNTIYF
TRBJ2-3	NA	16	TRBV4-2	NA	TGTGCCAGCAGCCAAGCTACCGATTCTAGCACAGATACGCAGTATTTT	CASSQATDSSTDTQYF
TRBJ1-2	NA	16	TRBV9	NA	TGTGCCAGCAGCGCCGAAAGGCGGGGGGCCGGTCGCGGCTACACCTTC	CASSAERRGAGRGYTF
TRBJ2-2	NA	17	TRBV9	TRBD2	TGTGCCAGCAGCGTAGAGTCAAGCGGGGTGAACACCGGGGAGCTGTTTTTT	CASSVESSGVNTGELFF
TRBJ1-5	NA	15	TRBV6-5	NA	TGTGCCAGCAGCAGAACACAGTATAGCAATCAGCCCCAGCATTTT	CASSRTQYSNQPQHF
TRBJ1-1	NA	16	TRBV30	NA	TGTGCCTGGAGTCAAGCTCCGGGGGCTATGAACACTGAAGCTTTCTTT	CAWSQAPGAMNTEAFF
TRBJ2-1	once	14	TRBV19	TRBD2	TGTGCCAGTAGTTCCTCGACTAGCGCCAATGAGCAGTTCTTC	CASSSSTSANEQFF
TRBJ2-1	once	14	TRBV9	NA	TGTGCCAGCAGCGCAACCGGGAACTACAATGAGCAGTTCTTC	CASSATGNYNEQFF
TRBJ1-1	NA	16	TRBV27	NA	TGTGCCAGCAAGAAGACCCAGGGGCCCCAAAACACTGAAGCTTTCTTT	CASKKTQGPQNTEAFF
TRBJ2-2	NA	15	TRBV15	NA	TGTGCCACCAGCAGAGATTGGGAGATAGCCGGGGAGCTGTTTTTT	CATSRDWEIAGELFF
TRBJ1-2	once	14	TRBV7-8	TRBD1	TGTGCCAGCAGCTTAAAAGACAGGGGGCAAGGCTACACCTTC	CASSLKDRGQGYTF
TRBJ2-4	NA	14	TRBV27	TRBD1	TGTGCCAGCAGAACGCTCCAGGGGGTAAACATTCAGTACTTC	CASRTLQGVNIQYF
TRBJ1-5	NA	14	TRBV9	NA	TGTGCCAGCAGCCCGGGGACGGACAATCAGCCCCAGCATTTT	CASSPGTDNQPQHF
TRBJ1-1	NA	16	TRBV10-2	TRBD1	TGCGCCAGCAGTGAGTCTCAGGAGACAGGGGGTCCTGAAGCTTTCTTT	CASSESQETGGPEAFF
TRBJ2-7	once	17	TRBV19	TRBD2	TGTGCCAGTAGCTCATGGACTAGCGGGGTTCTCTTCTACGAGCAGTACTTC	CASSSWTSGVLFYEQYF
TRBJ2-2	NA	16	TRBV5-6	TRBD2	TGTGCCAGCAGCTTGGAGACGGGAGGGGTCACCGGGGAGCTGTTTTTT	CASSLETGGVTGELFF
TRBJ2-1	NA	18	TRBV5-4	TRBD2	TGTGCCAGCAGCTTTTGGGCCGGACTAGTCTCACAGTCTTATGAGCAGTTCTTC	CASSFWAGLVSQSYEQFF
TRBJ2-1	NA	16	TRBV7-8	NA	TGTGCCAGCAGCTTAGATGGGACTCACGGGGGCGATGAGCAGTTCTTC	CASSLDGTHGGDEQFF
TRBJ1-1	once	13	TRBV29-1	TRBD1	TGCAGCGTTCGGACAGGGGAAGTCTCTGAAGCTTTCTTT	CSVRTGEVSEAFF
TRBJ2-5	NA	15	TRBV25-1	TRBD2	TGTGCCAGCAGTGGCACAATGACTAGCGGCGAGACCCAGTACTTC	CASSGTMTSGETQYF
TRBJ2-1	NA	13	TRBV6-5	NA	TGTGCCAGCTACGGGGCTAGATACAATGAGCAGTTCTTC	CASYGARYNEQFF
TRBJ2-3	once	15	TRBV5-4	TRBD2	TGTGCCAGCAGCTTGTGGGCGGGAGGGACAGATACGCAGTATTTT	CASSLWAGGTDTQYF
TRBJ2-7	NA	13	TRBV7-6	NA	TGTGCCAGCAGCTTAGCGCCTCTTAGCGAGCAGTACTTC	CASSLAPLSEQYF
TRBJ2-3	NA	11	TRBV10-2	NA	TGCGCCAGCAGGGAATCAGATACGCAGTATTTT	CASRESDTQYF
TRBJ1-5	NA	16	TRBV7-8	NA	TGTGCCAGCAGCACCATCAGGGTCGGGGACAATCAGCCCCAGCATTTT	CASSTIRVGDNQPQHF
TRBJ2-7	NA	13	TRBV27	NA	TGTGCCAGCAGTTTATCGTTCAGCTACGAGCAGTACTTC	CASSLSFSYEQYF
TRBJ1-5	NA	12	TRBV7-9	NA	TGTGCCAGCAGTAACAGGGACAAGCCCCAGCATTTT	CASSNRDKPQHF
TRBJ2-2	NA	18	TRBV6-1	TRBD1	TGTGCCAGCAGTGAAAATTTCCAGGGGGTCAGGAACACCGGGGAGCTGTTTTTT	CASSENFQGVRNTGELFF
TRBJ2-2	NA	15	TRBV9	NA	TGTGCCAGCAGCGTATCGGGACCTACCGTGGGGGAGCTGTTTTTT	CASSVSGPTVGELFF
TRBJ1-4	NA	17	TRBV7-8	TRBD1	TGTGCCAGCAGCTCGGCGTGGGACAGGGCCCGAAGAGAAAAACTGTTTTTT	CASSSAWDRARREKLFF
TRBJ2-2	NA	11	TRBV25-1	NA	TGTGCCAGCAGTGACCCCGGGGAGCTGTTTTTT	CASSDPGELFF
TRBJ2-1	NA	16	TRBV6-5	TRBD1	TGTGCCAGCAGTTACTCTCTGGACAGGGGAGACAATGAGCAGTTCTTC	CASSYSLDRGDNEQFF
TRBJ1-1	NA	12	TRBV27	NA	TGTGCCAGCAGTCAGGGAAACACTGAAGCTTTCTTT	CASSQGNTEAFF
TRBJ2-1	NA	12	TRBV10-1	NA	TGCGCCAGCAGCGTGGGGGGTAATGAGCAGTTCTTC	CASSVGGNEQFF
TRBJ2-1	NA	15	TRBV6-1	NA	TGTGCCAGCAGTGGTGCTGGGGGAACCTACAATGAGCAGTTCTTC	CASSGAGGTYNEQFF
TRBJ2-7	NA	15	TRBV27	NA	TGTGCCAGCAGTTTGGGGGGGCCCCAGGCCTACGAGCAGTACTTC	CASSLGGPQAYEQYF